The following is a TCR beta chain sequence with its context. This entry is derived from a study of blood T cell repertoires in COVID-19. Study details: Acute and convalescent COVID-19 specimens originated in the United States, Italy and Spain. PBMCs, B-cell-depleted T cells, or T cells provided the cDNA or gDNA that made up the material.

Authors' analysis steps: Using reference gene primer amplification, nucleated cell counts were estimated. Assay used: immunoSEQ multiplex PCR; TCRdb lists only in-frame clones, some missing. That table gives V, J and clone size, and the DNA gave D and trimming. The table includes roughly 100,000 clones, roughly 92% detected once. The germline gives CDR1 SGHRS, CDR2 YFSETQ. Trimming removed 4 bases from V and 2 bases from J; junction bases left unmatched: 8. This CDR3 spans 17 amino acids. Seattle cases were enrolled at active infection and followed longitudinally. This receptor was obtained from a woman aged 45 to 65 with COVID-19, enrolled during active disease. This chain uses TRBV5-1 with TRBJ2-5, with 13 bases that match TRBD2. Sequencing input: peripheral blood. The CDR3 DNA follows: TGCGCCAGCAGCCCAGGACGGACTAGCGGGGGTCAAGAGACCCAGTACTTC. Translated, it gives CASSPGRTSGGQETQYF.